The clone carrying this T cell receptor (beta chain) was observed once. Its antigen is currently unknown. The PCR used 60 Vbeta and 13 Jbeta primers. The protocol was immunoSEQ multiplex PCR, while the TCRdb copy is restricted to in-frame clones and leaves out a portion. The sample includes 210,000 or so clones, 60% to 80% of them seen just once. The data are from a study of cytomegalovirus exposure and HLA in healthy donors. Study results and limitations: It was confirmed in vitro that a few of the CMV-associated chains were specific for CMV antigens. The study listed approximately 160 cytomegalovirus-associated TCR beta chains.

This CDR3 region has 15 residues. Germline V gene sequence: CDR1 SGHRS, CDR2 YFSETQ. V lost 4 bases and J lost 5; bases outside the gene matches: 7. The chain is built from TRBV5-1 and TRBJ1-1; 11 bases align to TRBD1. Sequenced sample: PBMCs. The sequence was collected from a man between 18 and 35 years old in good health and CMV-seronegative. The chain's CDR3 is CASSARTGGGTEAFF. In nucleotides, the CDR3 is TGCGCCAGCAGCGCCCGGACAGGGGGCGGGACTGAAGCTTTCTTT.